This is a list of T cell receptor beta chains from one sample in a study of T cells in Graves' hyperthyroidism and ophthalmopathy. TCRdb re-analysed the multiplex PCR reads in MiXCR, keeping a single row per CDR3 protein. The sample holds 300,000 to 400,000 distinct CDR3 sequences, 21% seen once. The sample consisted of blood. These receptors all come from a woman aged 45-60 years with Graves' hyperthyroidism. CDR3s include the opening cysteine and the closing phenylalanine or tryptophan. D genes are given only for firm matches. Only some rows state a clone size, as once, few, many or a class for expanded clones.

J,D,V,size,DNA,CDR3
TRBJ2-7,TRBD1,TRBV27,NA,TGTGCCAGCTGGGGCAGGGGGTTGTACGAGCAGTACTTC,CASWGRGLYEQYF
TRBJ2-7,NA,TRBV3-1,many,TGTGCCAGCAGCCCAGGACAGTTCTACGAGCAGTACTTC,CASSPGQFYEQYF
TRBJ1-4,TRBD1,TRBV12-3/TRBV12-4,NA,TGTGCCAGCAGTTGGGCAGGGGGCGATGAAAAACTGTTTTTT,CASSWAGGDEKLFF
TRBJ2-7,TRBD1,TRBV20-1,many,TGCAGTGCGACCGGGACAGGGACCTACGAGCAGTACTTC,CSATGTGTYEQYF
TRBJ1-5,NA,TRBV4-1,NA,TGCGCCAGCAGCCAAGGGGCAGGCAATCAGCCCCAGCATTTT,CASSQGAGNQPQHF
TRBJ1-5,TRBD1,TRBV28,many,TGTGCCAGCAGTTTTCGACAGGGGATGGGGAATCAGCCCCAGCATTTT,CASSFRQGMGNQPQHF
TRBJ1-6,NA,TRBV5-1,NA,TGCGCCAGCAGCTGGCGGACAGATCATAATTCACCCCTCCACTTT,CASSWRTDHNSPLHF
TRBJ2-1,NA,TRBV11-2,many,TGTGCCAGCAGCTTCCGACGGTATGGAAATGAGCAGTTCTTC,CASSFRRYGNEQFF
TRBJ2-3,NA,TRBV20-1,NA,TGCAGTGCCAGTATAGGCCCAGATACGCAGTATTTT,CSASIGPDTQYF
TRBJ1-2,NA,TRBV5-1,few,TGCGCCAGCAGCTTGTCCATCGGACAGAACTATGGCTACACCTTC,CASSLSIGQNYGYTF
TRBJ1-5,NA,TRBV6-2/TRBV6-3,many,TGTGCCAGCACCGTCACCCACCACATCAATTGGGCTAATCAGCCCCAGCATTTT,CASTVTHHINWANQPQHF
TRBJ1-5,TRBD1,TRBV12-3/TRBV12-4,many,TGTGCCAGCAGTTTGGGACAGGGAGTAGGCAATCAGCCCCAGCATTTT,CASSLGQGVGNQPQHF
TRBJ2-2,NA,TRBV19,NA,TGTGCCAGTTTTGGGGGGACGAACACCGGGGAGCTGTTTTTT,CASFGGTNTGELFF
TRBJ2-3,NA,TRBV11-3,many,TGTGCCAGCAGTGTTGGGTGGACAGATACGCAGTATTTT,CASSVGWTDTQYF
TRBJ2-7,TRBD2,TRBV12-3/TRBV12-4,NA,TGTGCCAGCCGCCTCGGGGGGGCGTCCTACGAGCAGTACTTC,CASRLGGASYEQYF
TRBJ2-3,NA,TRBV5-1,many,TGCGCCAGCAGCCCCGGCCGGGGGAACACAGATACGCAGTATTTT,CASSPGRGNTDTQYF
TRBJ2-4,TRBD2,TRBV7-9,NA,TGTGCCAGCAGCCTAGGAGCGGGGATAGCCAAAAACATTCAGTACTTC,CASSLGAGIAKNIQYF
TRBJ1-1,NA,TRBV4-1,many,TGCGCCAGCAGCCAAGAAGACCAGAGGATGAACACTGAAGCTTTCTTT,CASSQEDQRMNTEAFF
TRBJ1-2,TRBD1,TRBV24-1,NA,TGTGCCACCAGAGGACAGGGGGCGGGTGGCTACACCTTC,CATRGQGAGGYTF
TRBJ2-7,TRBD1,TRBV7-8,many,TGTGCCAGCAGTTCTCTAGGGACAGGGGCCGACGAGCAGTACTTC,CASSSLGTGADEQYF
TRBJ2-7,NA,TRBV5-1,many,TGCGCCAGCAGCTTGGTTCGGCTCGGATCCTACGAGCAGTACTTC,CASSLVRLGSYEQYF
TRBJ2-3,NA,TRBV3-1,many,TGTGCCAGCAGCCACCTCACAGATACGCAGTATTTT,CASSHLTDTQYF
TRBJ1-5,NA,TRBV24-1,NA,TGTGCCACCAGTGGTAGGGGGGCCCATCAGCCCCAGCATTTT,CATSGRGAHQPQHF
TRBJ1-1,NA,TRBV7-9,NA,TGTGCCAGCAGCCTACCTCGGGACACTGAAGCTTTCTTT,CASSLPRDTEAFF
TRBJ2-5,NA,TRBV29-1,many,TGCAGCGTATACAGGGTGGGGGAGACCCAGTACTTC,CSVYRVGETQYF
TRBJ2-7,NA,TRBV5-1,many,TGCGCCAGCAGCATGGCTCCGGAAGGCGAGCAGTACTTC,CASSMAPEGEQYF
TRBJ1-4,NA,TRBV27,few,TGTGCCAGCAGTTTCGGGGGGGGAAAACTGTTTTTT,CASSFGGGKLFF
TRBJ2-3,NA,TRBV5-1,NA,TGTGCCAGTAGTAGGGGACTCCGCACAGATACGCAGTATTTT,CASSRGLRTDTQYF